This TCR beta chain was identified in a study of early T cells in non-severe SARS-CoV-2 infection. For the study at large: Chains were not paired, and sequencing was done on bulk RNA from unsorted whole blood. Study results and limitations: Private and CD4 specificities were missed by VDJdb matching, skewed to anti-spike CD8.

Each cDNA molecule carried a unique molecular identifier. TCRdb processed the 5' RACE reads anew with MiXCR; each CDR3 protein has one entry. The sample yields approximately 76,000 distinct CDR3 sequences, under 15% seen once. Ten or more counts support this clonotype. Its cognate antigen is unknown. V lost 3 bases and J 8 bases, leaving 7 bases between the germline ends. The CDR3 sequence is 10 residues long. CDR1 is DFQATT and CDR2 is SNEGSKA in the germline V gene (reference sequence). The gene calls are TRBV20-1 and TRBJ1-2; D is unresolved. This clonotype was obtained from an adult who was a healthcare worker with PCR-confirmed SARS-CoV-2 infection or an uninfected control (not recorded which). Specimen: whole blood. CDR3 nucleotide sequence: TGCAGTGCTAGCCCAGAAGGCTACACCTTC. This translates into CSASPEGYTF.